The 19 T cell receptor beta chains given below trace back to one sample, sequenced in a study of response to subunit inactivated influenza vaccine. Each CDR3 protein is one row after TCRdb ran MiXCR on the RT-PCR reads. The sample gives about 520,000 distinct CDR3 sequences, 25% of which show up once; 1.9% is in the top ten. The specimen comprised CD4+ T cells sorted from PBMCs, sampled about 5 days after vaccination. The receptors come from a man aged 50-59 years who received an inactivated influenza vaccine.

The rearrangement links TRBV6-2 or TRBV6-3 to TRBJ1-5, with 11 bases that match TRBD1. Germline loops: CDR1 MNHEY, CDR2 SVGEGT. V lost 6 bases to trimming and J lost 2 bases; unmatched junction nucleotides: 0. This CDR3 has 14 residues. In nucleotides, the CDR3 is TGTGCCAGCAGGGGACAGGGGGGCAATCAGCCCCAGCATTTT. Amino acid sequence: CASRGQGGNQPQHF.

Turning to this clonotype: A much larger clone differs by one base, so this may be a read error. The V call is TRBV28, the J call TRBJ2-7; 7 nucleotides line up with TRBD2. The CDR3 sequence is 14 residues long. With 6 bases clipped from V and 6 bases from J, the junction kept 11 bases outside the gene matches. Germline CDR1 and CDR2: MDHEN and SYDVKM. CDR3 in DNA: TGTGCCAGCAGAGGGACTCGCGGGAGATCCGAGCAGTACTTC. This codes for CASRGTRGRSEQYF.

The genes are TRBV5-1 and TRBJ2-1; D is possibly TRBD2 (6 bases). Germline V gene data show CDR1 as SGHRS and CDR2 as YFSETQ. V was clipped by 3 bases and J by 5 bases, with 15 bases between them. This CDR3 has 15 residues. The CDR3 DNA follows: TGCGCCAGCAGCTGGGGGGAGGTCCGGGACAATGAGCAGTTCTTC. Protein: CASSWGEVRDNEQFF.

The chain joins TRBV7-9 to TRBJ1-2, with D uncertain. The CDR3 is 11 residues long. V lost 5 bases, J lost 7 bases, and 8 bases lay in between. Germline V gene lookup returns CDR1 SEHNR and CDR2 FQNEAQ (reference sequence). The CDR3 reads CASSLTSGYTF. CDR3 nucleotides: TGTGCCAGCAGCCTTACGAGTGGCTACACCTTC.

V is TRBV6-2 or TRBV6-3 and J is TRBJ2-1; weak D call: TRBD2 (6 bases). Germline CDR1 reads MNHEY; CDR2 reads SVGEGT. The CDR3 consists of 16 residues. Trimming cost V 6 bases and J 7 bases, with 22 bases left between them. CDR3 in amino acids: CASSTPGTLKLNEQFF. CDR3 nucleotide sequence: TGTGCCAGCAGCACCCCCGGGACTCTAAAACTAAATGAGCAGTTCTTC.

This clonotype has more than one count but fewer than ten. The chain employs TRBV28 and TRBJ2-1; unclear D gene. CDR1 is MDHEN and CDR2 is SYDVKM in the germline V gene. V lost 3 bases and J 5 bases, leaving 11 bases between the germline ends. The CDR3 spans 14 residues. The CDR3 loop reads CASSFRYNHNEQFF. The CDR3 nucleotides read TGTGCCAGCAGTTTCAGATACAACCACAATGAGCAGTTCTTC.

This clonotype has more than one count but fewer than ten. CDR3 loop: CASSLGRQGDTQYF. CDR3 nucleotide sequence: TGCGCCAGCAGCTTGGGCAGGCAGGGAGATACGCAGTATTTT. The chain combines TRBV5-1 with TRBJ2-3; TRBD1 might be the D (5 bases). V lost 0 bases, J lost 5 bases, and 10 bases lay in between. The CDR3 extends over 14 amino acids. CDR1 is SGHRS and CDR2 is YFSETQ in the germline V gene.

V is TRBV29-1 and J is TRBJ2-7, with 7 bases aligning to TRBD1. The germline V gene encodes CDR1 SQVTM and CDR2 ANQGSEA. V shed 4 bases, J shed 2 bases, and the junction held 2 bases outside the gene matches. The CDR3 is made up of 12 amino acids. The CDR3 reads CSVATGAYEQYF. The CDR3 coding sequence is TGCAGCGTTGCAACAGGGGCCTACGAGCAGTACTTC.

The chain employs TRBV5-5 and TRBJ2-3; D is undetermined. V was clipped by 6 bases and J by 6 bases, with 8 bases between them. The CDR3 has 11 residues. Germline loops: CDR1 SGHKS, CDR2 YYEKEE (reference sequence). The CDR3 DNA sequence: TGTGCCAGCACAGAATTTGATACGCAGTATTTT. Translation: CASTEFDTQYF.

The V and J genes are TRBV9 and TRBJ2-2; D is unresolved. Germline values: CDR1 SGDLS, CDR2 YYNGEE. With 6 bases removed from V and 1 base from J, the gap between germline ends came to 13 bases. CDR3 length equals 15 residues. This CDR3 reads CASNPEPRNTGELFF. DNA for the CDR3: TGTGCCAGCAACCCGGAACCACGGAACACCGGGGAGCTGTTTTTT.

The J gene is TRBJ2-5, the V gene TRBV7-8, with D possibly being TRBD2 (6 bases). CDR3 length equals 13 residues. V lost 6 bases to trimming and J lost 5 bases, with 13 bases between them. Germline loops: CDR1 SGHVS, CDR2 FQNEAQ. The CDR3 region has the DNA TGTGCCAGCAGGCCTGGGACTGGGGAGACCCAGTACTTC. Residues: CASRPGTGETQYF.

This clonotype was seen a few times. V and J are TRBV7-2 and TRBJ2-5; TRBD1 agrees at 7 bases. CDR1 is SGHTA, CDR2 FQGNSA, per germline. The CDR3 sequence is 15 residues long. The V gene end was trimmed by 0 bases and the J gene end by 1 base; junction bases not matched to a gene: 2. The CDR3 here is CASSLAPGGQETQYF. In DNA form, the CDR3 reads TGTGCCAGCAGCTTAGCCCCAGGGGGCCAAGAGACCCAGTACTTC.

This clonotype was seen only once. This rearrangement joins TRBV7-6 to TRBJ1-1; D is undetermined. The ends were cut back, 4 bases at V and 4 bases at J, with 19 bases in the middle. Per the germline V gene, CDR1 is SGHVS and CDR2 is FNYEAQ. This CDR3 region has 16 residues. CDR3 sequence (DNA): TGTGCCAGCAGCTCCCGTCCTTTGGCAGGAACCACTGAAGCTTTCTTT. The encoded protein is CASSSRPLAGTTEAFF.

This chain links TRBV5-1 with TRBJ2-7; 11 bases map to TRBD2. The length of the CDR3 is 16 residues. J gave up 6 bases and V 3 bases, and 11 bases lay outside the gene matches. CDR1 is SGHRS and CDR2 is YFSETQ in the germline V gene. The CDR3 region is CASSSALAGGTFEQYF. DNA of the CDR3: TGCGCCAGCAGCTCCGCTCTAGCGGGGGGTACGTTCGAGCAGTACTTC.

The chain uses TRBV28 and TRBJ1-4; 9 nucleotides line up with TRBD1. This CDR3 has 17 residues. Germline V gives CDR1 MDHEN, CDR2 SYDVKM. V was pared by 4 bases and J by 6 bases, with 12 bases of the junction left unmatched. The CDR3 region is CASSSGPGQGLHEKLFF. The CDR3 coding sequence is TGTGCCAGCAGTTCAGGGCCGGGACAGGGCCTCCATGAAAAACTGTTTTTT.

The chain joins TRBV20-1 to TRBJ1-1; 7 bases agree with TRBD1. CDR1 and CDR2 (germline): DFQATT, SNEGSKA (reference sequence). This CDR3 region has 16 residues. The trim removed 4 bases at V and 0 bases at J, leaving 11 bases unmatched. The CDR3, as DNA: TGCAGTGCTACTAGACAGGGTACCTTCATGAACACTGAAGCTTTCTTT. It yields the protein CSATRQGTFMNTEAFF.

This chain uses TRBV6-5 with TRBJ1-5; D remains unclear. The CDR3 runs 14 residues. V gave up 2 bases and J gave up 1 base, with 6 bases separating them. Germline V gene lookup returns CDR1 MNHEY and CDR2 SVGAGI. The CDR3 reads CASSYPNSNQPQHF. The CDR3 DNA reads as TGTGCCAGCAGTTACCCTAACAGCAATCAGCCCCAGCATTTT.

This clonotype was recorded many times. The chain is built from TRBV5-1 and TRBJ2-1; either TRBD1 or TRBD2 may supply D (5 bases each). The V and J ends lost 3 bases and 7 bases respectively, with 14 bases between them. The CDR3 is 14 residues long. Germline assignment: CDR1 SGHRS and CDR2 YFSETQ. For the CDR3, the DNA is TGCGCCAGCAGCTCCAATACAGGCGGGAATGAGCAGTTCTTC. Translated: CASSSNTGGNEQFF.

J is TRBJ2-1 and V is TRBV28; 10 bases agree with TRBD1. The V gene's germline CDR1 is MDHEN and CDR2 SYDVKM. V was pared by 3 bases and J by 6 bases, with 2 bases of the junction left unmatched. The CDR3 length is 14 residues. The CDR3: CASSLGQGFNEQFF. For the CDR3, the DNA is TGTGCCAGCAGTTTGGGACAGGGGTTCAATGAGCAGTTCTTC.